This TCR beta chain derives from a study of cytomegalovirus exposure and HLA in healthy donors. Germline CDR1 LNHNV, CDR2 YYDKDF (reference sequence). This CDR3 is built from 16 residues. With V trimmed by 0 bases and J by 5 bases, 6 bases remained unmatched. The PCR ran on 60 Vbeta and 13 Jbeta primers. Only in-frame clones appear in the TCRdb table, and some are missing; sequencing was by immunoSEQ multiplex PCR. In the table there are approximately 270,000 clones, roughly 80% of which are singletons. This chain links TRBV15 with TRBJ2-3; TRBD1 matches at 9 bases. Sequenced material: PBMCs. The TCR comes from a girl aged 2 to 9 in good health and CMV-seronegative. CDR3: CATSRDRDRAGDTQYF. CDR3 bases: TGTGCCACCAGCAGAGACCGGGACAGGGCTGGAGATACGCAGTATTTT.